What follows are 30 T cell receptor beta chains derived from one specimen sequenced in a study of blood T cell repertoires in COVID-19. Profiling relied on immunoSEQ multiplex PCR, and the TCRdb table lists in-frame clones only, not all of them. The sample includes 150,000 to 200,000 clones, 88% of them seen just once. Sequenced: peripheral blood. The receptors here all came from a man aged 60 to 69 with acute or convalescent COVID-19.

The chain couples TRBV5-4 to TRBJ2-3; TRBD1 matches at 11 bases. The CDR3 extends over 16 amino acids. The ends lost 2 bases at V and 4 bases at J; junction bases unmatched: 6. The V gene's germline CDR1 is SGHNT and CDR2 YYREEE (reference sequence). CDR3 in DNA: TGTGCCAGCAGCTTCCCGGGACAGGGGGGCTCAGATACGCAGTATTTT. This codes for CASSFPGQGGSDTQYF.

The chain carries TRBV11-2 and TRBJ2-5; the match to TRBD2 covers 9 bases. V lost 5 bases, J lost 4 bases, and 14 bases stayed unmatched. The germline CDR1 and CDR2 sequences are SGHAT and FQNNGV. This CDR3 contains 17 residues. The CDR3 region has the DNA TGTGCCAGCAGCCCGACTAGCGGAACCACCCGGGGAGAGACCCAGTACTTC. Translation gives CASSPTSGTTRGETQYF. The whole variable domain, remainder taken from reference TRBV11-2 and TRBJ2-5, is EAGVAQSPRYKIIEKRQSVAFWCNPISGHATLYWYQQILGQGPKLLIQFQNNGVVDDSQLPKDRFSAERLKGVDSTLKIQPAKLEDSAVYLCASSPTSGTTRGETQYFGPGTRLLVL.

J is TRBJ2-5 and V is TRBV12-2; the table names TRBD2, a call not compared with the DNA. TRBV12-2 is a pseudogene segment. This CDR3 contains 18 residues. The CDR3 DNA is TGTGCAAGTCGCTGCCTAGGGGAAGGTAGCGGTCCGTGGAAGACCCAGTACTTC. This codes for CASRCLGEGSGPWKTQYF.

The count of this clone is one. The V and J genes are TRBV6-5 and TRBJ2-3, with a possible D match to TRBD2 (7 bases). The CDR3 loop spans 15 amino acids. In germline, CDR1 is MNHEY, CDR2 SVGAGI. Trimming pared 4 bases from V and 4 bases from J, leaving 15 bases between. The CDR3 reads CASSSPGEGADTQYF. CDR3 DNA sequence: TGTGCCAGCAGTTCCCCAGGGGAGGGCGCAGATACGCAGTATTTT.

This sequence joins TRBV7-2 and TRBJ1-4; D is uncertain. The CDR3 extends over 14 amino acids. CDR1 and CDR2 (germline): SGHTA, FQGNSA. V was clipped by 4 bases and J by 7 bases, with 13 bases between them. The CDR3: CASSSGITGEKLFF. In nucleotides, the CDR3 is TGTGCCAGCAGCTCCGGGATTACGGGTGAAAAACTGTTTTTT.

The CDR3 region has the DNA TGTGCCAGCAGTTTGGGCCAGAGACAGCCCCAGCATTTT. Residues: CASSLGQRQPQHF. The chain carries TRBV27 and TRBJ1-5; D gene ambiguous. Germline lookup yields CDR1 MNHEY and CDR2 SMNVEV (reference sequence). V gave up 3 bases and J gave up 7 bases, with 10 bases separating them. The CDR3 totals 13 residues.

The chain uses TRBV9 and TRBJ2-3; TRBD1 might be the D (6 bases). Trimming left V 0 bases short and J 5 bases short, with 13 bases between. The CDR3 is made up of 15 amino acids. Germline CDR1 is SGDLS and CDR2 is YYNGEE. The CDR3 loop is CASSVAGGGGDTQYF. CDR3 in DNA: TGTGCCAGCAGCGTAGCTGGGGGCGGTGGAGATACGCAGTATTTT.

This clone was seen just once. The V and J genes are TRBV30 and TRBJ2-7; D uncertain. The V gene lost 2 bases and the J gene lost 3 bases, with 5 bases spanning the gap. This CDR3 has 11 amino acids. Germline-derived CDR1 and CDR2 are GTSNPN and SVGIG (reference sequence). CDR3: CAWSSDYEQYF. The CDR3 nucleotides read TGTGCCTGGAGTTCAGACTACGAGCAGTACTTC.

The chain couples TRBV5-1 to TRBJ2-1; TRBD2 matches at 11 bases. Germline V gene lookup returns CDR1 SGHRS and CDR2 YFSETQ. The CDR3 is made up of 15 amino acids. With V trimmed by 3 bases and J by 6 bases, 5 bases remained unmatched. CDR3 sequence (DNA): TGCGCCAGCAGCTCCCTAGCGGGGGGAAGCAATGAGCAGTTCTTC. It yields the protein CASSSLAGGSNEQFF.

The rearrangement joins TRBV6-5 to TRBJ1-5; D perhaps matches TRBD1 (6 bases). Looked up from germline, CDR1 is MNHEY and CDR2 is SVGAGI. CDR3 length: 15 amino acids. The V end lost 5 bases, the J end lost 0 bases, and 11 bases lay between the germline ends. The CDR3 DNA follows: TGTGCCAGCAGTAGGACAGTGTATAGCAATCAGCCCCAGCATTTT. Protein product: CASSRTVYSNQPQHF.

The CDR3 coding sequence is TGCGCCAGCAGCCAAGAAATCGGGACAGCTACCTACGAGCAGTACTTC. It encodes CASSQEIGTATYEQYF. The chain couples TRBV4-3 to TRBJ2-7, with 7 bases matching TRBD1. Germline lookup yields CDR1 LGHNA and CDR2 YSLEER. The CDR3 extends over 16 amino acids. J was trimmed by 2 bases and V by 0 bases; bases with no gene match: 7.

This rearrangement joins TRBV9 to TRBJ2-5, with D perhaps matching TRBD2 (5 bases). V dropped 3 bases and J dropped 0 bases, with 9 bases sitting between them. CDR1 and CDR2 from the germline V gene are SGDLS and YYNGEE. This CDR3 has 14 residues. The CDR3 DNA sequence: TGTGCCAGCAGCGGGAGGAGAGACCAAGAGACCCAGTACTTC. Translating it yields CASSGRRDQETQYF.

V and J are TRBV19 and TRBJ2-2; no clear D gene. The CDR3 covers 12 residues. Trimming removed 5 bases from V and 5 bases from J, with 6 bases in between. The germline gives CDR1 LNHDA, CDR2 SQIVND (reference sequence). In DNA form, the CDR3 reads TGTGCCAGTAGTCGGTGGACCGGGGAGCTGTTTTTT. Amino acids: CASSRWTGELFF.

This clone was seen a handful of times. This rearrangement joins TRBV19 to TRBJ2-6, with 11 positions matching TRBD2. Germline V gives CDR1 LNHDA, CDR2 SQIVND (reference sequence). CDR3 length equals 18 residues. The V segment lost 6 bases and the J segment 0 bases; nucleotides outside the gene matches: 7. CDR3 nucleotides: TGTGCCAGTAGGTCACCGGGACTAGCGGACTCTGGGGCCAACGTCCTGACTTTC. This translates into CASRSPGLADSGANVLTF.

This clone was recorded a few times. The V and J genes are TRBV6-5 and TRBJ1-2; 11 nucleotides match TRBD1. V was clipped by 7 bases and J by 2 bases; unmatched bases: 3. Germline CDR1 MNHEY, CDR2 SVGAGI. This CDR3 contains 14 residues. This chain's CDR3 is CASTWDRGNYGYTF. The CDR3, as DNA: TGTGCCAGCACCTGGGACAGGGGGAACTATGGCTACACCTTC.

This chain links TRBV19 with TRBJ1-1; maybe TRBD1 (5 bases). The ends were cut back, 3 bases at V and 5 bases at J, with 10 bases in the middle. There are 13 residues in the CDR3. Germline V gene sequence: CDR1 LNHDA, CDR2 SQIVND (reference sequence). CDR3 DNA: TGTGCCAGTAGTATGGCCCGGGGGACTGAAGCTTTCTTT. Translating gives CASSMARGTEAFF.

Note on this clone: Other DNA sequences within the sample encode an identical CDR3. The CDR3 DNA sequence: TGCGCCAGCAGCTCCCTACAGGGGGCCCGAACTGAAGCTTTCTTT. Translated: CASSSLQGARTEAFF. The gene calls are TRBV5-1 and TRBJ1-1, with 9 bases that match TRBD1. V trimming: 3 bases; J trimming: 5 bases; junction bases outside the gene matches: 8. The CDR3 is 15 residues long. Germline CDR1 reads SGHRS; CDR2 reads YFSETQ.

The CDR3 DNA follows: TGTGCCACCAGTGAGGGGAGCCCGGTCACTGAAGCTTTCTTT. Translation: CATSEGSPVTEAFF. The rearrangement uses TRBV24-1 and TRBJ1-1; no firm D call. Germline V lookup: CDR1 KGHDR, CDR2 SFDVKD. The germline V and J ends were trimmed by 4 bases and 4 bases, with 12 bases remaining between them. CDR3 size: 14 residues.

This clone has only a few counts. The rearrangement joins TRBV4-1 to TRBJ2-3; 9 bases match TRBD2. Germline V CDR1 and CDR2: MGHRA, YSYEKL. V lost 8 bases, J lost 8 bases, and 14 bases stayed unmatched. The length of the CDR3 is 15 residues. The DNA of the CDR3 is TGCGCCAGCTCCAAAGCGGGAGGATCACATGGTACGCAGTATTTT. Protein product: CASSKAGGSHGTQYF.

The DNA for the CDR3 is TGCAGCGTTGGGAGGGAAGCCTACAATGAGCAGTTCTTC. Residues: CSVGREAYNEQFF. The chain carries TRBV29-1 and TRBJ2-1, with a weak D call TRBD2 (6 bases). V was shortened by 4 bases and J by 2 bases, with 9 bases between the two germline ends. The CDR3 loop spans 13 amino acids. CDR1 is SQVTM, CDR2 ANQGSEA, per germline.

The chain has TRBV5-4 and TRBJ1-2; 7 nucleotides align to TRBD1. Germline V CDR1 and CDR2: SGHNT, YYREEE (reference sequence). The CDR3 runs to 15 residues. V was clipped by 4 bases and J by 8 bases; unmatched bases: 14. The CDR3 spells CASSRQGAGGPGYTF. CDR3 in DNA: TGTGCCAGCAGCCGACAGGGTGCCGGGGGTCCAGGCTACACCTTC. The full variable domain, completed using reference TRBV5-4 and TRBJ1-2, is ETGVTQSPTHLIKTRGQQVTLRCSSQSGHNTVSWYQQALGQGPQFIFQYYREEENGRGNFPPRFSGLQFPNYSSELNVNALELDDSALYLCASSRQGAGGPGYTFGSGTRLTVV.

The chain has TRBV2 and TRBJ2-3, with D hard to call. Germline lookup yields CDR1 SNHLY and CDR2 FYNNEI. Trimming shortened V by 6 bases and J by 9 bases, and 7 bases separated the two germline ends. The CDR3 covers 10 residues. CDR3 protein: CASRAQTQYF. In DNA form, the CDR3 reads TGTGCCAGCAGGGCCCAGACGCAGTATTTT.

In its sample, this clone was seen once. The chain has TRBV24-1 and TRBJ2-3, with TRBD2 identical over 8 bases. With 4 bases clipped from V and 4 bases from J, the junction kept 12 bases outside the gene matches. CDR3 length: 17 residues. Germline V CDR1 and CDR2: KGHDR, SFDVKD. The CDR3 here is CATSEPIPGLGSDTQYF. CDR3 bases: TGTGCCACCAGTGAACCAATACCGGGACTAGGGTCAGATACGCAGTATTTT.

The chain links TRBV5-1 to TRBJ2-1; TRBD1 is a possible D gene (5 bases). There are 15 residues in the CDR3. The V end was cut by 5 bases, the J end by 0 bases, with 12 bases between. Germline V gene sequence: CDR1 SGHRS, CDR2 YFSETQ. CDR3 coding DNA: TGCGCCAGCAGGTCTCTAGGGGCCTCCTACAATGAGCAGTTCTTC. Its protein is CASRSLGASYNEQFF.

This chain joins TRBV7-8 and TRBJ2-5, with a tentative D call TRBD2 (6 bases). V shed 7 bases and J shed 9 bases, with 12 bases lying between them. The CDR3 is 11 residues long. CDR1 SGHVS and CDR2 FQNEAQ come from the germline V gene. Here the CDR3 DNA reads TGTGCCAGCACCGATAGGGAGGCCCAGTACTTC. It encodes CASTDREAQYF.

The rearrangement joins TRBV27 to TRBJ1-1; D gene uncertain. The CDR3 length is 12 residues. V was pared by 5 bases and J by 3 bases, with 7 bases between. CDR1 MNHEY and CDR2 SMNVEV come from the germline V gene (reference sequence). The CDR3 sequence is CASSPDHTEAFF. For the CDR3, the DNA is TGTGCCAGCAGTCCAGATCACACTGAAGCTTTCTTT.

CDR3 sequence (DNA): TGCGCCAGCAGTCCAGGGGGCGCGGGAGATACGCAGTATTTT. Translation gives CASSPGGAGDTQYF. The rearrangement links TRBV10-1 to TRBJ2-3; TRBD1 aligns across 8 bases. The germline V gene has CDR1 WNHNN and CDR2 SYGVQD (reference sequence). This CDR3 region has 14 residues. Losses at the gene ends were 5 bases for V and 5 bases for J; bases not matched to a gene: 6.

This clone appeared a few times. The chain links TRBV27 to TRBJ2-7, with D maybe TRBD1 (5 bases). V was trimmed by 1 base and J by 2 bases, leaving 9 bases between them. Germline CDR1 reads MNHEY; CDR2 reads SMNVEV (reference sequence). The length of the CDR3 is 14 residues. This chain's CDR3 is CASSLFSGPYEQYF. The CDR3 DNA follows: TGTGCCAGCAGTTTATTCTCAGGGCCCTACGAGCAGTACTTC.

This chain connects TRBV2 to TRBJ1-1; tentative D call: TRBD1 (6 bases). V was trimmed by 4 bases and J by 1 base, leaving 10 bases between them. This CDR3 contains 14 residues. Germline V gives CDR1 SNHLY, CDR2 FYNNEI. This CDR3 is CASSVLRGNTEAFF. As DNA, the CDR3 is TGTGCCAGCAGTGTCCTCAGGGGGAACACTGAAGCTTTCTTT.

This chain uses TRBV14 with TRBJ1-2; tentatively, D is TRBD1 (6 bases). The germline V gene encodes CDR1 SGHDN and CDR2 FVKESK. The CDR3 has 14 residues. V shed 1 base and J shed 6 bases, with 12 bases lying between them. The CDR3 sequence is CASSQVGRGDGYTF. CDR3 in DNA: TGTGCCAGCAGCCAAGTTGGCAGGGGTGATGGCTACACCTTC.